The sample holds many counts of the clone carrying this TCR beta chain. This entry belongs to a study of T-cell reconstitution after alpha-beta-depleted transplantation in children. As it was prepared, the TCRbeta library received unique molecular identifiers. A single record per CDR3 protein comes from TCRdb applying MiXCR to the PCR reads. The data hold hundreds of thousands of distinct CDR3 sequences, with approximately 15% observed a single time. Source: PBMCs from the stem cell graft donor, taken from the stem cell graft. This TCR came from a human donor who donated a stem cell graft to a child with acute myeloid leukemia.

CDR3 loop: CASSKTINTEAFF. The CDR3 nucleotides are TGTGCCAGCAGTAAGACAATCAACACTGAAGCTTTCTTT. The V gene is TRBV12-3 or TRBV12-4, the J gene TRBJ1-1, with D uncertain. The CDR3 has 13 residues. V was shortened by 5 bases and J by 2 bases, with 9 bases between the two germline ends.